This T cell receptor beta chain was identified during a study of control samples from healthy donors and cancer patients. V lost 3 bases, J lost 3 bases, and 12 bases lay in between. Germline assignment: CDR1 LGHDT and CDR2 YNNKEL (reference sequence). The CDR3 spans 15 residues. Libraries were prepared by immunoSEQ multiplex PCR; TCRdb keeps only in-frame clonotypes and omits some of them. The sample shows over 100,000 clones, about 88% of them seen only once. The chain links TRBV3-1 (or the pseudogene TRBV3-2) to TRBJ2-1; no clear D gene. The receptor's source is a man aged 45 to 65 in good health. The specimen sequenced was blood. CDR3 residues: CASSHGELGYNEQFF. In nucleotides, the CDR3 is TGTGCCAGCAGCCATGGCGAACTCGGCTACAATGAGCAGTTCTTC.